One and the same sample provided the 8 T cell receptor beta chains below, sequenced in a study of shared clonotypes between healthy human individuals (TCRdb year 2020). Libraries came from the immunoSEQ multiplex PCR assay. Entries here come from immuneACCESS through TCRdb and include only in-frame sequences with V and J called. Some clones fail to appear in such tables; in the studies checked, an unresolved V gene covers under half of the shortfall, and the cause of the remainder is unknown. This sample holds 100,000 or so clones; roughly 70% were observed only once. The leading ten clones occupy about 24% of the sample. Material for sequencing was memory CD8+ T cells sorted from blood. Reading the label with the study, this specimen's cell subset or site is: CD45RO+ cells pooled with CCR7-negative TemRA cells. The receptors come from a woman under 40 in good health.

The chain couples TRBV25-1 to TRBJ2-1, with 7 bases aligning to TRBD1. CDR3 size: 16 residues. With 5 bases clipped from V and 3 bases from J, the junction kept 10 bases outside the gene matches. The germline V gene encodes CDR1 MGHDK and CDR2 SYGVNS. CDR3 DNA sequence: TGTGCCAGCAGTCACACAGGGGACCCTAACTACAATGAGCAGTTCTTC. Its translation is CASSHTGDPNYNEQFF. Complete variable domain (other parts from reference TRBV25-1 and TRBJ2-1): EADIYQTPRYLVIGTGKKITLECSQTMGHDKMYWYQQDPGMELHLIHYSYGVNSTEKGDLSSESTVSRIRTEHFPLTLESARPSHTSQYLCASSHTGDPNYNEQFFGPGTRLTVL.

The V gene is TRBV7-3, the J gene TRBJ2-1, with D perhaps TRBD2 (6 bases). The CDR3 spans 15 residues. Between the trimmed V and J ends, which lost 2 bases and 4 bases, there was a span of 12 bases. Germline CDR1 SGHTA, CDR2 FQGTGA. This chain's CDR3 is CASSLGSGNYNEQFF. Here the CDR3 DNA reads TGTGCCAGCAGCTTAGGTAGCGGAAATTACAATGAGCAGTTCTTC. Filled out from reference TRBV7-3 and TRBJ2-1, the complete variable domain reads GAGVSQTPSNKVTEKGKYVELRCDPISGHTALYWYRQSLGQGPEFLIYFQGTGAADDSGLPNDRFFAVRPEGSVSTLKIQRTERGDSAVYLCASSLGSGNYNEQFFGPGTRLTVL.

The chain couples TRBV27 to TRBJ2-7, with TRBD1 matching 8 bases. CDR1 is MNHEY and CDR2 is SMNVEV in the germline V gene (reference sequence). The CDR3 is made up of 15 amino acids. With 5 bases clipped from V and 2 bases from J, the junction kept 8 bases outside the gene matches. CDR3 sequence: CASSHPGQATYEQYF. The CDR3 region has the DNA TGTGCCAGCAGTCATCCGGGACAGGCCACCTACGAGCAGTACTTC.

The J gene is TRBJ1-1, the V gene TRBV25-1; possibly TRBD1 for D (5 bases). V dropped 2 bases and J dropped 8 bases, with 15 bases sitting between them. The CDR3 runs 14 residues. Germline assignment: CDR1 MGHDK and CDR2 SYGVNS. CDR3 residues: CASSEGVGRQEAFF. The DNA for the CDR3 is TGTGCCAGCAGTGAAGGGGTGGGGAGACAGGAAGCTTTCTTT. The full variable domain, in which reference TRBV25-1 and TRBJ1-1 provide the parts outside the CDR3, is EADIYQTPRYLVIGTGKKITLECSQTMGHDKMYWYQQDPGMELHLIHYSYGVNSTEKGDLSSESTVSRIRTEHFPLTLESARPSHTSQYLCASSEGVGRQEAFFGQGTRLTVV.

The chain joins TRBV27 to TRBJ1-2; D is undetermined. The CDR3 runs to 14 residues. Trimming cost V 3 bases and J 2 bases, with 10 bases left between them. The germline V gene has CDR1 MNHEY and CDR2 SMNVEV (reference sequence). The CDR3 DNA is TGTGCCAGCAGTTTGTCGGGGTCGAACTATGGCTACACCTTC. It encodes CASSLSGSNYGYTF.

The chain uses TRBV2 and TRBJ2-7; D is uncertain. Germline-derived CDR1 and CDR2 are SNHLY and FYNNEI. This CDR3 has 13 residues. The V end lost 6 bases, the J end lost 3 bases, and 12 bases lay between the germline ends. The CDR3 region has the DNA TGTGCCAGCAGGGCCCCTGAGATCTACGAGCAGTACTTC. Its protein is CASRAPEIYEQYF.

J is TRBJ1-5 and V is TRBV28; D call uncertain. The CDR3 totals 16 residues. V lost 1 base to trimming and J lost 0 bases, with 10 bases between them. Looked up from germline, CDR1 is MDHEN and CDR2 is SYDVKM. CDR3: CASSLLARLSNQPQHF. The CDR3 DNA is TGTGCCAGCAGTTTATTGGCAAGACTTAGCAATCAGCCCCAGCATTTT.

This sequence joins TRBV7-9 and TRBJ2-7; 7 bases map to TRBD2. The CDR3 runs 14 residues. J lost 7 bases, V lost 0 bases, and 6 bases had no gene match. The germline CDR1 and CDR2 sequences are SEHNR and FQNEAQ (reference sequence). The CDR3 sequence: CASSLAGGPGEQYF. The CDR3 region has the DNA TGTGCCAGCAGCTTAGCGGGAGGGCCGGGAGAGCAGTACTTC.